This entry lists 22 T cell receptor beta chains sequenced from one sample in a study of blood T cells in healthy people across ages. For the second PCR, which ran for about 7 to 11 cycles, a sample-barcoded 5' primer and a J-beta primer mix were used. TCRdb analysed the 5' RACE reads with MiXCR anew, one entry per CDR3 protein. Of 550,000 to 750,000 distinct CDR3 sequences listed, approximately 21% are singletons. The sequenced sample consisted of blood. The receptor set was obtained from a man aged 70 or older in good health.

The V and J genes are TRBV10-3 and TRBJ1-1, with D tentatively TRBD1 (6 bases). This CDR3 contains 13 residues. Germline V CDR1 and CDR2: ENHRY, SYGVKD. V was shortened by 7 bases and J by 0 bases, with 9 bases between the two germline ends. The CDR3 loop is CAITDSLNTEAFF. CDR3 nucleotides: TGTGCCATCACGGACAGCCTGAACACTGAAGCTTTCTTT.

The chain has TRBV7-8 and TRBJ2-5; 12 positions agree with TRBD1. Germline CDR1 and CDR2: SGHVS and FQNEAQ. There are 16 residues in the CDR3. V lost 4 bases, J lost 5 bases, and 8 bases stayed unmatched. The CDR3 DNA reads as TGTGCCAGCAGCTCACCCGGGACAGGGGGCAGCGAGACCCAGTACTTC. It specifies CASSSPGTGGSETQYF.

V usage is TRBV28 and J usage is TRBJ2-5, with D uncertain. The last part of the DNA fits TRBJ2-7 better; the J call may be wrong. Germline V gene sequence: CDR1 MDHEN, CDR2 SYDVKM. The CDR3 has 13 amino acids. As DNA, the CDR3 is TGTGCCAGTTGGGGTGGGTTGATCTACGAGCAGTACTTC. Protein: CASWGGLIYEQYF.

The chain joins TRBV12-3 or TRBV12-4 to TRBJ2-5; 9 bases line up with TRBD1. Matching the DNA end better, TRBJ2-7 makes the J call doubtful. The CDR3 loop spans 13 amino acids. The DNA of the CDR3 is TGTGCCAGCCGACGACAGGGGGTGGACGAGCAGTACTTC. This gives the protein CASRRQGVDEQYF.

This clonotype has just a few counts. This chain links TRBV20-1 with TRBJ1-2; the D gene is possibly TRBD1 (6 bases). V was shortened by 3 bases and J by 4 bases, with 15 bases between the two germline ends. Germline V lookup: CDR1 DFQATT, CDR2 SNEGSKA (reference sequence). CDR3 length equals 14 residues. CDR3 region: CSASPTGHGYGYTF. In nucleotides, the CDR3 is TGCAGTGCTAGCCCCACAGGGCATGGCTATGGCTACACCTTC.

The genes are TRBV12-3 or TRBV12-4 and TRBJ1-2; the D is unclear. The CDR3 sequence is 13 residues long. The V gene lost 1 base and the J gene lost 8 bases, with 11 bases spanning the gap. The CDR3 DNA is TGTGCCAGCAGTTTAGGACGGAGAAGAGGCTACACCTTC. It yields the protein CASSLGRRRGYTF.

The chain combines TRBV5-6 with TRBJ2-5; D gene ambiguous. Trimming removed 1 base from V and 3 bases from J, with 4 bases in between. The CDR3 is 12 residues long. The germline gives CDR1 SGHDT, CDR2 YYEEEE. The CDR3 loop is CASSLYEETQYF. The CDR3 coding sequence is TGTGCCAGCAGCTTGTATGAAGAGACCCAGTACTTC.

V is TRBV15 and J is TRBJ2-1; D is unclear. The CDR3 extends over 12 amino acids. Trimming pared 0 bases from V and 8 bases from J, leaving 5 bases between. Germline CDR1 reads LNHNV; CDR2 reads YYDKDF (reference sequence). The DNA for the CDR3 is TGTGCCACCAGCAGAGATTACCATGAGCAGTTCTTC. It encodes CATSRDYHEQFF.

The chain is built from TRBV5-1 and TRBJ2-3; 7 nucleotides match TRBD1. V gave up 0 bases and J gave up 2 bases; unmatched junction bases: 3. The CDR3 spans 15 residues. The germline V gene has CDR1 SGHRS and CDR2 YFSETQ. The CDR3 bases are TGCGCCAGCAGCTTGGCCGGGACAGACACAGATACGCAGTATTTT. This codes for CASSLAGTDTDTQYF.

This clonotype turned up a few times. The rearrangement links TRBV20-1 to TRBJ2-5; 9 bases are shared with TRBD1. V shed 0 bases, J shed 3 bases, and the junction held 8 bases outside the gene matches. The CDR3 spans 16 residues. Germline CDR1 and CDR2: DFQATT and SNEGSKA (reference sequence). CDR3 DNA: TGCAGTGCTAGAGATGGCCGGGACAGGGCGAAAGAGACCCAGTACTTC. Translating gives CSARDGRDRAKETQYF.

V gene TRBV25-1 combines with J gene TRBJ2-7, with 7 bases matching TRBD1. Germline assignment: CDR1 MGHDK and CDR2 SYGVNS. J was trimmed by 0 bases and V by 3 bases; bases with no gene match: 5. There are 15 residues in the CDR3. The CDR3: CASSDLTGSSYEQYF. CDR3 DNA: TGTGCCAGCAGTGACCTGACAGGGAGCTCCTACGAGCAGTACTTC.

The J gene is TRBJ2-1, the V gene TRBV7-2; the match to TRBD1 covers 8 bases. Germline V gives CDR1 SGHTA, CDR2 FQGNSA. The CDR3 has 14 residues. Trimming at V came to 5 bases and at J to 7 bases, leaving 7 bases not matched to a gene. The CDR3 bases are TGTGCCAGCAGCCCCCAGCAGGGGGCTAATGAGCAGTTCTTC. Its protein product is CASSPQQGANEQFF.

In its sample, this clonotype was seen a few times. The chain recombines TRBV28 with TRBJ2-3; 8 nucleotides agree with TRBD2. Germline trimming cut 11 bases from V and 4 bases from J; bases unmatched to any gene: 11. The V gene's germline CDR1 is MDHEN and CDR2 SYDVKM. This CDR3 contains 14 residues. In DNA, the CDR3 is TGTGCCTTGGGTGGCCGGGAGGGTTCAGATACGCAGTATTTT. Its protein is CALGGREGSDTQYF.

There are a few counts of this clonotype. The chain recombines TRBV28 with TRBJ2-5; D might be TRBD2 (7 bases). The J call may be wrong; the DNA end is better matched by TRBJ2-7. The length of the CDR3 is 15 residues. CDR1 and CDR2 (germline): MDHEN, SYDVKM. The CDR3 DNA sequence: TGTGCCAGCAGCCTCCGCGGGGGCCGCTCCTACGAGCAGTACTTC. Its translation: CASSLRGGRSYEQYF.

The CDR3 loop reads CASSLNWSREKLFF. CDR3 nucleotide sequence: TGTGCCAGCAGTTTAAACTGGAGTCGTGAAAAACTGTTTTTT. V usage is TRBV12-3 or TRBV12-4 and J usage is TRBJ1-4; no clear D gene. The CDR3 has 14 residues. V was pared by 2 bases and J by 7 bases, with 11 bases between.

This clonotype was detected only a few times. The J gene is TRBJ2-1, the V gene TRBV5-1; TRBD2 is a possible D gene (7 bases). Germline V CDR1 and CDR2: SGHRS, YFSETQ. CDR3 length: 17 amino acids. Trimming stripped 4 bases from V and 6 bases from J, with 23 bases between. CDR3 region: CASSRRGGSGPPNEQFF. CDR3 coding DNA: TGCGCCAGCAGCCGTAGGGGGGGGTCGGGCCCCCCCAATGAGCAGTTCTTC.

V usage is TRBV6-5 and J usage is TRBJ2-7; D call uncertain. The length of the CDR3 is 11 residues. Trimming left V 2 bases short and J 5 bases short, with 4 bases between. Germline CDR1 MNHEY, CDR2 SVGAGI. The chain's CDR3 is CASSYLHEQYF. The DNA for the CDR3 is TGTGCCAGCAGTTACCTTCACGAGCAGTACTTC.

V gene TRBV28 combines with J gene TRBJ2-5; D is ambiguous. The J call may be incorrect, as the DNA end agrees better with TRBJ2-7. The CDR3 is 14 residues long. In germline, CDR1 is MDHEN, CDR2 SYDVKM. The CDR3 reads CASSPGLGPYEQYF. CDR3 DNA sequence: TGTGCCAGCAGTCCCGGGCTTGGACCCTACGAGCAGTACTTC.

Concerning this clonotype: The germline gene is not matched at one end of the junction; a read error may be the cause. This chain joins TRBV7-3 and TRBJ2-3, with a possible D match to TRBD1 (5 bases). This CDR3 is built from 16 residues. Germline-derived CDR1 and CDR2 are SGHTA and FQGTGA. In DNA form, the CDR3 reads TGTGCCAGCAGCTCCTCAGAAGGGGTGGGCACAGATGCGCAGTATTTT. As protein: CASSSSEGVGTDAQYF.

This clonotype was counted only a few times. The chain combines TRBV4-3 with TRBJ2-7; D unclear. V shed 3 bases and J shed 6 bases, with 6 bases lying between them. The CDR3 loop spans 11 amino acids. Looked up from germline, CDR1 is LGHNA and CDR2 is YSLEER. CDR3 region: CASSHYREQYF. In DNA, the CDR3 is TGCGCCAGCAGCCACTATCGCGAGCAGTACTTC.

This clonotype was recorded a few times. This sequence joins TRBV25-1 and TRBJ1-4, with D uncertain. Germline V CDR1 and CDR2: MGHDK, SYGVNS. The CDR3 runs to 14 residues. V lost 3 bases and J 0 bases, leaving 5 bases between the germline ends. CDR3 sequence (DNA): TGTGCCAGCAGTGATCTCGCAACTAATGAAAAACTGTTTTTT. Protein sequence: CASSDLATNEKLFF.

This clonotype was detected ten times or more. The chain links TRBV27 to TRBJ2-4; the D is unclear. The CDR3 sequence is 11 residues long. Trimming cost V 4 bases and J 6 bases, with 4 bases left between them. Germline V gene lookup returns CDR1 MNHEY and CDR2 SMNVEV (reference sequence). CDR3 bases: TGTGCCAGCAGTTCTGGAAACATTCAGTACTTC. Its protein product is CASSSGNIQYF.